These T cell receptor beta chains were read from a single sample in a study of cytomegalovirus exposure and HLA in healthy donors. Measured with immunoSEQ multiplex PCR; TCRdb has only the in-frame clones, and not every one. The table has fewer than 120,000 clones, 75% to 90% seen once. Input material: PBMCs. The receptors originated from a man aged 40-50 years in good health and CMV-seronegative. CDR3s include the opening cysteine and the closing phenylalanine or tryptophan. Fields, in order: J gene, D gene, V gene, clone size, CDR3 protein, CDR3 DNA. A D gene is named only where the DNA matches it firmly. Part of the rows lack a size; the others show once, few, many or a class for expanded clones.

j_gene: TRBJ1-3; d_gene: .; v_gene: TRBV7-6; abundance: once; CDR3aa: CASSFQIGNTIYF; CDR3nt: TGTGCCAGCAGCTTCCAGATTGGAAACACCATATATTTT
j_gene: TRBJ2-7; d_gene: .; v_gene: TRBV5-4; abundance: .; CDR3aa: CASSSDRLSYEQYF; CDR3nt: TGTGCCAGCAGCTCGGACAGACTGTCCTACGAGCAGTACTTC
j_gene: TRBJ2-7; d_gene: TRBD2; v_gene: TRBV27; abundance: few; CDR3aa: CASSINSGGSEQYF; CDR3nt: TGTGCCAGCAGTATAAATTCGGGAGGGAGCGAGCAGTACTTC
j_gene: TRBJ1-2; d_gene: .; v_gene: TRBV28; abundance: .; CDR3aa: CASKNQITNGYTF; CDR3nt: TGTGCCAGCAAGAATCAGATAACTAATGGCTACACCTTC
j_gene: TRBJ2-2; d_gene: TRBD2; v_gene: TRBV5-1; abundance: .; CDR3aa: CASSPAGATNTGELFF; CDR3nt: TGCGCCAGCAGCCCAGCGGGGGCCACGAACACCGGGGAGCTGTTTTTT
j_gene: TRBJ1-5; d_gene: .; v_gene: TRBV5-6; abundance: .; CDR3aa: CASSFQGSQPQHF; CDR3nt: TGTGCCAGCAGCTTCCAGGGGTCTCAGCCCCAGCATTTT
j_gene: TRBJ1-1; d_gene: .; v_gene: TRBV28; abundance: once; CDR3aa: CASSLGGVRGMNTEAFF; CDR3nt: TGTGCCAGCAGTTTGGGAGGGGTGAGGGGAATGAACACTGAAGCTTTCTTT
j_gene: TRBJ2-7; d_gene: TRBD1; v_gene: TRBV6-5; abundance: .; CDR3aa: CASSYSDRGSEQYF; CDR3nt: TGTGCCAGCAGTTACTCGGACAGGGGGAGCGAGCAGTACTTC
j_gene: TRBJ2-3; d_gene: .; v_gene: TRBV19; abundance: .; CDR3aa: CASSIRRDWSTDTQYF; CDR3nt: TGTGCCAGTAGTATCCGCCGGGACTGGAGCACAGATACGCAGTATTTT
j_gene: TRBJ2-1; d_gene: .; v_gene: TRBV5-1; abundance: once; CDR3aa: CASSWRDGYNEQFF; CDR3nt: TGCGCCAGCAGCTGGAGGGACGGCTACAATGAGCAGTTCTTC
j_gene: TRBJ1-1; d_gene: .; v_gene: TRBV5-1; abundance: once; CDR3aa: CASSPGGGDQIEAFF; CDR3nt: TGCGCCAGCAGCCCCGGGGGAGGGGATCAAATTGAAGCTTTCTTT
j_gene: TRBJ1-1; d_gene: TRBD1; v_gene: TRBV2; abundance: once; CDR3aa: CASSEALTGGTEAFF; CDR3nt: TGTGCCAGCAGTGAAGCCCTTACAGGGGGGACTGAAGCTTTCTTT
j_gene: TRBJ1-2; d_gene: .; v_gene: TRBV6-1; abundance: .; CDR3aa: CASTLTSYGYTF; CDR3nt: TGTGCCAGCACCCTTACTTCCTATGGCTACACCTTC
j_gene: TRBJ2-5; d_gene: .; v_gene: TRBV18; abundance: .; CDR3aa: CASSPGGGPKTQYF; CDR3nt: TGTGCCAGCTCACCAGGCGGCGGTCCCAAGACCCAGTACTTC
j_gene: TRBJ1-2; d_gene: .; v_gene: TRBV28; abundance: few; CDR3aa: CASSLSREYGYTF; CDR3nt: TGTGCCAGCAGTCTCTCCAGGGAATATGGCTACACCTTC
j_gene: TRBJ2-2; d_gene: TRBD2; v_gene: TRBV7-8; abundance: .; CDR3aa: CASSNLAGVHTGELFF; CDR3nt: TGTGCCAGCAGTAACCTAGCGGGAGTCCACACCGGGGAGCTGTTTTTT
j_gene: TRBJ1-2; d_gene: .; v_gene: TRBV15; abundance: .; CDR3aa: CATSRDKAHRGTGYTF; CDR3nt: TGTGCCACCAGCAGAGATAAGGCCCACCGAGGAACTGGCTACACCTTC
j_gene: TRBJ1-1; d_gene: TRBD1; v_gene: TRBV5-1; abundance: .; CDR3aa: CASSMTNPGQHTEAFF; CDR3nt: TGCGCCAGCAGCATGACCAATCCGGGACAGCACACTGAAGCTTTCTTT
j_gene: TRBJ2-1; d_gene: .; v_gene: TRBV4-1; abundance: .; CDR3aa: CASSNTGISYNEQFF; CDR3nt: TGCGCCAGCAGCAATACAGGAATTAGCTACAATGAGCAGTTCTTC
j_gene: TRBJ1-1; d_gene: TRBD1; v_gene: TRBV19; abundance: .; CDR3aa: CASRPTGDGYTEAFF; CDR3nt: TGTGCCAGTAGGCCGACAGGGGATGGGTACACTGAAGCTTTCTTT
j_gene: TRBJ2-7; d_gene: .; v_gene: TRBV20-1; abundance: .; CDR3aa: CSTLRSYEQYF; CDR3nt: TGCAGCACGCTGAGGAGCTACGAGCAGTACTTC
j_gene: TRBJ1-2; d_gene: TRBD1; v_gene: TRBV9; abundance: .; CDR3aa: CASSTTGDGYTF; CDR3nt: TGTGCCAGCAGCACGACAGGGGATGGCTACACCTTC
j_gene: TRBJ2-7; d_gene: TRBD2; v_gene: TRBV6-5; abundance: .; CDR3aa: CASRSGTSDSYEQYF; CDR3nt: TGTGCCAGCAGGTCCGGGACTAGCGACTCCTACGAGCAGTACTTC
j_gene: TRBJ1-2; d_gene: .; v_gene: TRBV7-8; abundance: .; CDR3aa: CASSLQGTYGYTF; CDR3nt: TGTGCCAGCAGCCTTCAGGGAACCTATGGCTACACCTTC
j_gene: TRBJ2-3; d_gene: .; v_gene: TRBV18; abundance: .; CDR3aa: CASSRGGSTDTQYF; CDR3nt: TGTGCCAGCTCACGGGGCGGCAGCACAGATACGCAGTATTTT
j_gene: TRBJ1-6; d_gene: TRBD1; v_gene: TRBV27; abundance: .; CDR3aa: CASRWGTGIDSPLHF; CDR3nt: TGTGCCAGCAGGTGGGGGACAGGAATTGATTCACCCCTCCACTTT
j_gene: TRBJ1-1; d_gene: .; v_gene: TRBV5-1; abundance: .; CDR3aa: CASSLGRGTEAFF; CDR3nt: TGCGCCAGCAGCTTGGGGCGGGGGACGGAAGCTTTCTTT
j_gene: TRBJ1-2; d_gene: .; v_gene: TRBV7-9; abundance: .; CDR3aa: CASSLVGGDYGYTF; CDR3nt: TGTGCCAGCAGCTTAGTTGGCGGGGACTATGGCTACACCTTC
j_gene: TRBJ1-2; d_gene: .; v_gene: TRBV29-1; abundance: .; CDR3aa: CSVVQGSRGYTF; CDR3nt: TGCAGCGTAGTACAGGGCTCTCGGGGCTACACCTTC